A selection of T cell receptor beta chains follows, all from one sample in a study of metastatic and nonmetastatic thyroid tumors. Using MiXCR, TCRdb re-called clones from the PCR reads. Of some 55,000 clones in the sample, 25% to 30% were seen once. Sequencing used blood. The receptors here all came from a female donor with papillary thyroid cancer or a benign thyroid nodule (not recorded which). Some clones in this sample may be carry-over from other donors' samples. CDR3s include the opening cysteine and the closing phenylalanine or tryptophan. The order of the fields is clone size, J gene, V gene, D gene, CDR3 DNA, CDR3 protein. D genes are given only for firm matches. Rows give clone size only sometimes, using once, few, many, or a class for an expanded clone.

clone size: few; J gene: TRBJ2-3; V gene: TRBV11-2; D gene: NA; CDR3 DNA: TGTGCCAGCAGCTTAGTGGGTTTGAGCACAGATACGCAGTATTTT; CDR3 protein: CASSLVGLSTDTQYF
clone size: few; J gene: TRBJ2-1; V gene: TRBV20-1; D gene: NA; CDR3 DNA: TGCAGTGCCAGACTCGGGCCTGTCTTC; CDR3 protein: CSARLGPVF
clone size: few; J gene: TRBJ2-7; V gene: TRBV12-3/TRBV12-4; D gene: TRBD2; CDR3 DNA: TGTGCCAGCAACGTAGCGGGGAGCTCCTACGAGCAGTACTTC; CDR3 protein: CASNVAGSSYEQYF
clone size: NA; J gene: TRBJ1-1; V gene: TRBV7-9; D gene: TRBD1; CDR3 DNA: TGTGCCAGCATTCAACCGGGACAGGGGGAAGCTTTCTTT; CDR3 protein: CASIQPGQGEAFF
clone size: NA; J gene: TRBJ1-1; V gene: TRBV20-1; D gene: TRBD1; CDR3 DNA: TGCAGTGCTTCCAGGACAGGGCCGAACACTGAATCTTTCTTT; CDR3 protein: CSASRTGPNTESFF
clone size: NA; J gene: TRBJ2-2; V gene: TRBV5-1; D gene: NA; CDR3 DNA: TGCGCCAGCAGTGTCTCAGGGACGAACACCGGGGAGCTGTTTTTT; CDR3 protein: CASSVSGTNTGELFF
clone size: few; J gene: TRBJ2-5; V gene: TRBV11-2; D gene: NA; CDR3 DNA: TGTGCCAGCAGCTTAGGATTAGCAGGGTTATGGCAAGAGACCCAGTACTTC; CDR3 protein: CASSLGLAGLWQETQYF
clone size: NA; J gene: TRBJ2-1; V gene: TRBV12-3/TRBV12-4; D gene: NA; CDR3 DNA: TGTGCCAGCAGTTTTAATGTGGGACTGCGGAATGAGCAGTTCTTC; CDR3 protein: CASSFNVGLRNEQFF
clone size: few; J gene: TRBJ2-1; V gene: TRBV9; D gene: TRBD2; CDR3 DNA: TGTGCCAGCAGCGTAGCGTCTAGCGGGCGGTACAATGAGCAGTTCTTC; CDR3 protein: CASSVASSGRYNEQFF
clone size: NA; J gene: TRBJ2-6; V gene: TRBV11-2; D gene: NA; CDR3 DNA: TGTGCCAGCAGCTTCTTTGGCTACTCTGGGGCCAACGTCCTGACTTTC; CDR3 protein: CASSFFGYSGANVLTF
clone size: NA; J gene: TRBJ2-1; V gene: TRBV20-1; D gene: NA; CDR3 DNA: TGCAGTGCTAGAGATGAGACGGATGAGCAGTTCTTC; CDR3 protein: CSARDETDEQFF
clone size: few; J gene: TRBJ2-3; V gene: TRBV5-1; D gene: TRBD1; CDR3 DNA: TGCGCCAGCAGTCGCGGGACAGGGATGCGCACTGGCACAGATACGCAGTATTTT; CDR3 protein: CASSRGTGMRTGTDTQYF
clone size: NA; J gene: TRBJ1-1; V gene: TRBV2; D gene: NA; CDR3 DNA: TGTGCCAGCAGGACGGATTTGAACACTGAAGCTTTCTTT; CDR3 protein: CASRTDLNTEAFF
clone size: NA; J gene: TRBJ2-5; V gene: TRBV6-2/TRBV6-3; D gene: NA; CDR3 DNA: TGTGCCAGCAGTTACTCCGAGAGGGAGACCCAGTACTTC; CDR3 protein: CASSYSERETQYF
clone size: NA; J gene: TRBJ2-7; V gene: TRBV5-1; D gene: TRBD1; CDR3 DNA: TGCGCCAGCAGCTTGACGGACAGGGGGCCGGGAGCTATCTACGAGCAGTACTTC; CDR3 protein: CASSLTDRGPGAIYEQYF
clone size: few; J gene: TRBJ2-7; V gene: TRBV28; D gene: NA; CDR3 DNA: TGTGCCAGCGGTACAGGGAATCTCGAGCAGTACTTC; CDR3 protein: CASGTGNLEQYF
clone size: few; J gene: TRBJ2-1; V gene: TRBV24-1; D gene: TRBD1; CDR3 DNA: TGTGCCACCAGTGATTTCTCCAGGGGGCCCTACAATGAGCAGTTCTTC; CDR3 protein: CATSDFSRGPYNEQFF
clone size: many; J gene: TRBJ2-2; V gene: TRBV20-1; D gene: NA; CDR3 DNA: TGCAGTGCTAGGGGGGTTAGCAGAGCTCTTACCGGGGAGCTGTTTTTT; CDR3 protein: CSARGVSRALTGELFF
clone size: few; J gene: TRBJ2-7; V gene: TRBV6-9; D gene: TRBD1; CDR3 DNA: TGTGCCAGCCAGGACAGGGCCGAGCAGTACTTC; CDR3 protein: CASQDRAEQYF
clone size: NA; J gene: TRBJ1-1; V gene: TRBV5-1; D gene: NA; CDR3 DNA: TGCGCCAGCAGCATTCAGGGTCGGAACACTGAAGCTTTCTTT; CDR3 protein: CASSIQGRNTEAFF
clone size: many; J gene: TRBJ2-1; V gene: TRBV7-2; D gene: NA; CDR3 DNA: TGTGCCAGCAGCAAGGGACGGGGAAAATATGAGCAGTTCTTC; CDR3 protein: CASSKGRGKYEQFF
clone size: NA; J gene: TRBJ1-1; V gene: TRBV5-1; D gene: TRBD1; CDR3 DNA: TGCGCCAGCAGCCCGACTCCCACAGGGGGCTATACTGAAGCTTTCTTT; CDR3 protein: CASSPTPTGGYTEAFF
clone size: NA; J gene: TRBJ1-3; V gene: TRBV6-1; D gene: TRBD1; CDR3 DNA: TGTGCCAGCAGGATTGGGACAGACGCTGGAAACACCATATATTTT; CDR3 protein: CASRIGTDAGNTIYF
clone size: few; J gene: TRBJ1-2; V gene: TRBV28; D gene: NA; CDR3 DNA: TGTGCCAGCAGTTTGATAGGAGGCTATGGCTACACCTTC; CDR3 protein: CASSLIGGYGYTF
clone size: NA; J gene: TRBJ2-3; V gene: TRBV18; D gene: NA; CDR3 DNA: TGTGCCAGCTCACCAAAGATGGGTGACGATACGCAGTATTTT; CDR3 protein: CASSPKMGDDTQYF
clone size: NA; J gene: TRBJ2-1; V gene: TRBV5-1; D gene: TRBD2; CDR3 DNA: TGCGCCAGCAGCGGAACCGGGACTAGCGGAACCTACAATGAGCAGTTCTTC; CDR3 protein: CASSGTGTSGTYNEQFF
clone size: NA; J gene: TRBJ2-7; V gene: TRBV6-5; D gene: TRBD1; CDR3 DNA: TGTGCCAGCAGTTACGGACAGGGCGACGAGCAGTACTTC; CDR3 protein: CASSYGQGDEQYF
clone size: few; J gene: TRBJ2-1; V gene: TRBV6-1; D gene: TRBD1; CDR3 DNA: TGTGCCAGCAGTGAAGGCCGCTGGGACAGGGAAATAGATGAGCAGTTCTTC; CDR3 protein: CASSEGRWDREIDEQFF
clone size: NA; J gene: TRBJ2-6; V gene: TRBV7-3; D gene: NA; CDR3 DNA: TGTGCCAGCAGCTTAACAGGGATCGGGGCCAACGTCCTGACTTTC; CDR3 protein: CASSLTGIGANVLTF
clone size: NA; J gene: TRBJ1-2; V gene: TRBV20-1; D gene: NA; CDR3 DNA: TGCAGTGCTGGAAAGTTGGACAGTACTAGGGTCGCTAACTATGGCTACACCTTC; CDR3 protein: CSAGKLDSTRVANYGYTF
clone size: many; J gene: TRBJ1-1; V gene: TRBV11-2; D gene: NA; CDR3 DNA: TGTGCCAGCAGCTTAGATTGGGTGGGGTCGAACACTGAAGCTTTCTTT; CDR3 protein: CASSLDWVGSNTEAFF
clone size: NA; J gene: TRBJ2-7; V gene: TRBV10-3; D gene: TRBD1; CDR3 DNA: TGTGCCATCAGTGAGGCAGGGGGCTCCGAGCAGTACTTC; CDR3 protein: CAISEAGGSEQYF
clone size: NA; J gene: TRBJ2-3; V gene: TRBV13; D gene: NA; CDR3 DNA: TGTGCCAGCGGGAAGACCTTATTCACAGATACGCAGTATTTT; CDR3 protein: CASGKTLFTDTQYF
clone size: NA; J gene: TRBJ1-6; V gene: TRBV6-1; D gene: NA; CDR3 DNA: TGTGCCAGCAGTTTAACAGAGAATTCACCCCTCCACTTT; CDR3 protein: CASSLTENSPLHF
clone size: NA; J gene: TRBJ2-2; V gene: TRBV11-2; D gene: TRBD1; CDR3 DNA: TGTGCCAGCAGCTCACGGACAGGCTTGAACACCGGGGAGCTGTTTTTT; CDR3 protein: CASSSRTGLNTGELFF